This is a list of T cell receptor beta chains from one sample in a study of shared clonotypes between healthy human individuals. Clones were sequenced by immunoSEQ multiplex PCR, and TCRdb holds only the in-frame ones, with some missing. The sample consists of roughly 590,000 clones, just under 97% of them appearing once. The source material was naive CD8+ T cells sorted from blood. The receptor set was obtained from a woman aged 30 to 39 in good health. The CDR3 runs from the conserved cysteine through the conserved F or W. D genes are given only for firm matches. Expanded clones are given a class, and other clones once, few, many or no size at all.

J gene,V gene,D gene,clone size,CDR3 protein,CDR3 DNA
TRBJ2-7,TRBV29-1,TRBD2,once,CSVEDDSGRSYEQYF,TGCAGCGTTGAAGATGACAGCGGGAGGTCCTACGAGCAGTACTTC
TRBJ1-1,TRBV9,-,-,CASSALGGRTEAFF,TGTGCCAGCAGCGCCTTAGGGGGTAGGACTGAAGCTTTCTTT
TRBJ2-2,TRBV6-4,TRBD2,-,CASSEASGNTGELFF,TGTGCCAGCAGTGAGGCTAGCGGAAACACCGGGGAGCTGTTTTTT
TRBJ2-2,TRBV9,-,-,CASSVGGGTGELFF,TGTGCCAGCAGCGTAGGCGGCGGCACCGGGGAGCTGTTTTTT
TRBJ2-5,TRBV7-9,TRBD2,once,CASSLVLAGGQYF,TGTGCCAGCAGCTTAGTTTTAGCGGGAGGGCAGTACTTC
TRBJ1-5,TRBV6-5,-,-,CASSLRGSNQPQHF,TGTGCCAGCAGCCTCAGGGGAAGCAATCAGCCCCAGCATTTT
TRBJ1-2,TRBV5-1,TRBD1,once,CASSTETGDYYGYTF,TGCGCCAGCAGCACCGAGACAGGGGACTACTATGGCTACACCTTC
TRBJ2-1,TRBV11-3,TRBD2,-,CASTRLAGGNEQFF,TGTGCCAGCACCCGACTAGCGGGAGGCAATGAGCAGTTCTTC
TRBJ2-2,TRBV27,TRBD2,-,CASRGLAGTTGELFF,TGTGCCAGCAGGGGACTAGCGGGAACCACCGGGGAGCTGTTTTTT
TRBJ2-5,TRBV5-6,-,-,CASSFGSRETQYF,TGTGCCAGCAGCTTTGGCTCGCGAGAGACCCAGTACTTC
TRBJ1-5,TRBV4-1,-,-,CASSLGPQNQPQHF,TGCGCCAGCAGTCTCGGGCCCCAGAATCAGCCCCAGCATTTT
TRBJ1-4,TRBV7-9,TRBD1,-,CASSETGGGEKLFF,TGTGCCAGCAGCGAGACAGGGGGCGGTGAAAAACTGTTTTTT
TRBJ2-7,TRBV5-1,TRBD1,-,CASRAGTGVSYEQYF,TGCGCCAGCAGGGCCGGGACAGGGGTCTCCTACGAGCAGTACTTC
TRBJ1-1,TRBV27,-,-,CASSLGAYTEAFF,TGTGCCAGCAGTTTAGGAGCTTACACTGAAGCTTTCTTT
TRBJ2-5,TRBV11-2,TRBD2,-,CASSLGQGLAGQETQYF,TGTGCCAGCAGCTTAGGTCAGGGACTAGCGGGACAAGAGACCCAGTACTTC
TRBJ1-5,TRBV6-5,TRBD1,-,CASSRGGPQPQHF,TGTGCCAGCAGTCGAGGGGGCCCACAGCCCCAGCATTTT
TRBJ2-2,TRBV10-2,-,-,CASESRGWTGELFF,TGCGCCAGCGAGTCCCGTGGATGGACCGGGGAGCTGTTTTTT
TRBJ2-1,TRBV27,-,once,CASSLRASSVPTVEQFF,TGTGCCAGCAGTTTGAGGGCGTCTAGCGTCCCGACAGTTGAGCAGTTCTTC
TRBJ2-3,TRBV4-2,-,-,CASSQVQGDTQYF,TGTGCCAGCAGCCAAGTTCAAGGAGATACGCAGTATTTT
TRBJ2-6,TRBV13,TRBD1,-,CASSPAGTGGFGANVLTF,TGTGCCAGCAGCCCCGCCGGGACAGGAGGGTTCGGGGCCAACGTCCTGACTTTC
TRBJ2-7,TRBV27,-,-,CASSLRGEQYF,TGTGCCAGCAGTTTACGGGGAGAGCAGTACTTC
TRBJ2-7,TRBV19,TRBD1,-,CATSPGQIPYEQYF,TGTGCCACAAGCCCGGGACAGATCCCCTACGAGCAGTACTTC
TRBJ1-4,TRBV7-9,-,once,CASSLDLRGAANEKLFF,TGTGCCAGCAGCTTAGACTTGAGAGGGGCCGCTAATGAAAAACTGTTTTTT
TRBJ2-7,TRBV29-1,-,-,CSVDGGVRDEQYF,TGCAGCGTTGACGGAGGGGTCCGGGACGAGCAGTACTTC
TRBJ1-1,TRBV4-1,-,once,CASSPEGDTEAFF,TGCGCCAGCAGCCCCGAGGGGGACACTGAAGCTTTCTTT